The 3 T cell receptor beta chains reported below all come from one sample, sequenced in a study of CD8+ T cells in alopecia areata. Treatment specified: oral pan-JAK inhibitor, 5-10 mg twice daily. Sequencing relied on a cDNA template that was reverse transcribed from extracted RNA. Some clones are missing from TCRdb's copy, which holds only in-frame ones; the method was immunoSEQ multiplex PCR. The sample includes around 120,000 clones, approximately 59% seen only once; the top ten take 25% to 30%. The material sequenced was CD8+ T cells sorted from blood, taken at week 4, from a patient treated with tofacitinib. The origin of the receptors is a human donor with alopecia areata.

The rearrangement joins TRBV4-3 to TRBJ1-2; D is unresolved. V was trimmed by 0 bases and J by 0 bases, leaving 11 bases between them. Per germline, CDR1 LGHNA and CDR2 YSLEER. The CDR3 has 16 residues. The CDR3 DNA reads TGCGCCAGCAGCCAAGAGTGGACGGCTCCTAACTATGGCTACACCTTC. As protein: CASSQEWTAPNYGYTF.

The chain recombines TRBV29-1 with TRBJ1-6; possible D gene TRBD1, 5 bases. The CDR3 loop spans 14 amino acids. Trimming cost V 7 bases and J 9 bases, with 19 bases left between them. Germline CDR1 is SQVTM and CDR2 is ANQGSEA. CDR3 sequence (DNA): TGCAGCGCCATTCCGGGACCCCCGGGTTCACCCCTCCACTTT. This sequence encodes CSAIPGPPGSPLHF.

This clone was picked up a small number of times. The chain carries TRBV29-1 and TRBJ1-2; 7 bases map to TRBD1. The CDR3 consists of 13 residues. V trimming: 7 bases; J trimming: 0 bases; junction bases outside the gene matches: 5. From germline, CDR1 is SQVTM and CDR2 ANQGSEA. The CDR3 sequence: CSERDSSNYGYTF. CDR3 DNA: TGCAGCGAGCGGGACAGCTCTAACTATGGCTACACCTTC.